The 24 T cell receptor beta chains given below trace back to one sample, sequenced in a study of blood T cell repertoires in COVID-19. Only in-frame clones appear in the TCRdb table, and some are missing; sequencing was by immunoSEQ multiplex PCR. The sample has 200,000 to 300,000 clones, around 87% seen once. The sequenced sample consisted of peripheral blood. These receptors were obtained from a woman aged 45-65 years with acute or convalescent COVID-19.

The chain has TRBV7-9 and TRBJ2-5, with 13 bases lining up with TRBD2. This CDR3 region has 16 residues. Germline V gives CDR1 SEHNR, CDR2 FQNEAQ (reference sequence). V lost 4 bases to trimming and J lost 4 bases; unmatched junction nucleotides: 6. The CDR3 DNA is TGTGCCAGCAGCTCTAGGACTAGCGGGAGTCGAGAGACCCAGTACTTC. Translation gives CASSSRTSGSRETQYF.

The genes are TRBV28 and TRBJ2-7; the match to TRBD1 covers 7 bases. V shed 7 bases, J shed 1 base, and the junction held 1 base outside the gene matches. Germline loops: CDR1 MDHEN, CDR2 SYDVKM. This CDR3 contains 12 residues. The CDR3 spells CASTTGSYEQYF. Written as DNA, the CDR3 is TGTGCCAGCACGACAGGGTCCTACGAGCAGTACTTC.

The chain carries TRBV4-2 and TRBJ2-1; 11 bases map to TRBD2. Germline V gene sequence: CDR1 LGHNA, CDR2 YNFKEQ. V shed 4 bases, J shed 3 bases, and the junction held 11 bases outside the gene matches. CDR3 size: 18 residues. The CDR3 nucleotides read TGTGCCAGCAGCCGAAGCCCTGATACTAGCGGGAGCTACAATGAGCAGTTCTTC. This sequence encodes CASSRSPDTSGSYNEQFF.

CDR3 in amino acids: CASSLNPVANEKLFF. Written as DNA, the CDR3 is TGCGCCAGCAGCTTGAATCCAGTGGCTAATGAAAAACTGTTTTTT. This chain uses TRBV5-1 with TRBJ1-4, with unresolved D. Trimming cost V 1 base and J 3 bases, with 10 bases left between them. Germline CDR1 SGHRS, CDR2 YFSETQ. The CDR3 sequence is 15 residues long.

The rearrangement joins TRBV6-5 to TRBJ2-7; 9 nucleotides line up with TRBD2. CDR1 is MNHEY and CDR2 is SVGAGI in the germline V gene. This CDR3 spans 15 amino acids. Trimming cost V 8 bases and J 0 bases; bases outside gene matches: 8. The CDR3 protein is CASGSGRTTSYEQYF. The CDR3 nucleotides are TGTGCCAGCGGGAGCGGGAGGACAACCTCCTACGAGCAGTACTTC.

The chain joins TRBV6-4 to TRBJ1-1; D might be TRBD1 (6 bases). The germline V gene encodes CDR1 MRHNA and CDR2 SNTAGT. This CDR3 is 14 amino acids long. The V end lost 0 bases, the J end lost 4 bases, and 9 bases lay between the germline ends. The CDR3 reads CASSDSNRATEAFF. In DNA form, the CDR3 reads TGTGCCAGCAGTGACTCGAACAGGGCCACTGAAGCTTTCTTT.

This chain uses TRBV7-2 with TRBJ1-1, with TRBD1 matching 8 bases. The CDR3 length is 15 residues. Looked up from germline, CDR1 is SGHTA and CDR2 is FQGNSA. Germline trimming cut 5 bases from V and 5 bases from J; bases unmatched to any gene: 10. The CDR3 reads CASSPPRGRGTEAFF. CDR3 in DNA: TGTGCCAGCAGCCCGCCCAGGGGGCGGGGAACTGAAGCTTTCTTT.

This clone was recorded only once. The CDR3 DNA reads TGTGCCAGCAGTTTATCCGGGACAGGGGGCCTTCGGTACTTC. It translates to CASSLSGTGGLRYF. The rearrangement links TRBV27 to TRBJ2-7; 12 bases are shared with TRBD1. V shed 0 bases, J shed 12 bases, and the junction held 6 bases outside the gene matches. Germline CDR1 reads MNHEY; CDR2 reads SMNVEV (reference sequence). This CDR3 contains 14 residues.

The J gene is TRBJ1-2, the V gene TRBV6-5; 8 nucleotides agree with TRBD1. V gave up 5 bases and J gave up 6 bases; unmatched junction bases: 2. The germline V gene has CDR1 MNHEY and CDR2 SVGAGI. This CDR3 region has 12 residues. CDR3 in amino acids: CASSLDRDGYTF. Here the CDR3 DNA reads TGTGCCAGCAGTCTGGACAGGGATGGCTACACCTTC.

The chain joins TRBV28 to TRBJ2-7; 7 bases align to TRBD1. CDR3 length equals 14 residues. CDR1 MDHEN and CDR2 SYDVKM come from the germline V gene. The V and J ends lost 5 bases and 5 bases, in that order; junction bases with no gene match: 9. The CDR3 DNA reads TGTGCCAGCAGTCCCCGACAGGGCTACAACGAGCAGTACTTC. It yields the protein CASSPRQGYNEQYF.

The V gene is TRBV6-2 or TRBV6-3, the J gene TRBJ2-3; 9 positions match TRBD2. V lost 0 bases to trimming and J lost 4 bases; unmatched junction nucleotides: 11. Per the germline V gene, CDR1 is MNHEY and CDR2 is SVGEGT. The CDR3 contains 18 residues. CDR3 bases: TGTGCCAGCAGTTACTCGAATTTAGGACTAGCGAGGCCAGATACGCAGTATTTT. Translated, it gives CASSYSNLGLARPDTQYF.

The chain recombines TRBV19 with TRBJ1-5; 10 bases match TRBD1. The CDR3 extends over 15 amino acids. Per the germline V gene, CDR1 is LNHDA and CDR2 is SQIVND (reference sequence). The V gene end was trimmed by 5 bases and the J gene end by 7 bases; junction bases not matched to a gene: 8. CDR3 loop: CASSFRDRGLQPQHF. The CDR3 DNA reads TGTGCCAGTAGTTTCCGGGACAGGGGTTTGCAGCCCCAGCATTTT.

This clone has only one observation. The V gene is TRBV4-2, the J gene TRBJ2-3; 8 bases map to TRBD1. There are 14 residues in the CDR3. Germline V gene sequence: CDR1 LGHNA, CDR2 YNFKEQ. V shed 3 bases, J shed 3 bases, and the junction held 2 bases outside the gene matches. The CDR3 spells CASSHDRGTDTQYF. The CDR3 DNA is TGTGCCAGCAGCCATGACAGGGGAACAGATACGCAGTATTTT.

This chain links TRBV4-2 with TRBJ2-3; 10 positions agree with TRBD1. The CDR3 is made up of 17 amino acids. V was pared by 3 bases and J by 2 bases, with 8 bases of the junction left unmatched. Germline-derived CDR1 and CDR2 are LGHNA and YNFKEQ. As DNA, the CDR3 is TGTGCCAGCAGCCATTCCCCGGGACAGGGGACCACAGATACGCAGTATTTT. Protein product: CASSHSPGQGTTDTQYF.

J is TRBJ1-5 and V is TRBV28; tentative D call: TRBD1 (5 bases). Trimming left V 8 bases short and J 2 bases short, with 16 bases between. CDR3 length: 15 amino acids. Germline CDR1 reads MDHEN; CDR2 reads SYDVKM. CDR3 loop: CASLGGAPRNQPQHF. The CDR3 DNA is TGTGCCAGCCTCGGCGGGGCCCCACGCAATCAGCCCCAGCATTTT.

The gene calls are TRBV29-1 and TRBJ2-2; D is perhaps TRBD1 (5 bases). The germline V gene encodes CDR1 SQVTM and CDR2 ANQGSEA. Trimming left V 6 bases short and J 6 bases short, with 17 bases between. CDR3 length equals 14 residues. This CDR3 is CSVTDSQGAGELFF. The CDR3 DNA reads TGCAGCGTAACAGATTCCCAGGGCGCCGGGGAGCTGTTTTTT.

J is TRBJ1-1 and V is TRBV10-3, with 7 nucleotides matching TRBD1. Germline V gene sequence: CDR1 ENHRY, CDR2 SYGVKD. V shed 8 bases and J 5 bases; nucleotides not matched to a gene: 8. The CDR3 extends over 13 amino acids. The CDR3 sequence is CAIHDREGTEAFF. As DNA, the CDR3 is TGTGCCATCCATGACAGGGAAGGGACTGAAGCTTTCTTT.

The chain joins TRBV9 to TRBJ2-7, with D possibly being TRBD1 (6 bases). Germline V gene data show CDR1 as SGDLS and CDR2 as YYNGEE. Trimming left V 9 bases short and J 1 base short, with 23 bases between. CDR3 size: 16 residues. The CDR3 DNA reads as TGTGCCACAGAGTTGGGGAAGGGGGACAAATCCTACGAGCAGTACTTC. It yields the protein CATELGKGDKSYEQYF.

DNA for the CDR3: TGTGCCAGCAGTCCAAGCTCTCAGGGGAGAGACACCATATATTTT. Encoded protein: CASSPSSQGRDTIYF. This chain links TRBV28 with TRBJ1-3, with a possible D match to TRBD1 (6 bases). Per the germline V gene, CDR1 is MDHEN and CDR2 is SYDVKM. The CDR3 length is 15 residues. The V end lost 5 bases, the J end lost 8 bases, and 19 bases lay between the germline ends.

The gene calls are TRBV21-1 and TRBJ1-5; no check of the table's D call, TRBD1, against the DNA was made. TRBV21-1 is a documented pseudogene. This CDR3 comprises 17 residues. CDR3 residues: CASSKGETEESNQPQHF. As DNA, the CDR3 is TGTGCCAGCAGCAAAGGAGAGACAGAAGAAAGCAATCAGCCCCAGCATTTT.

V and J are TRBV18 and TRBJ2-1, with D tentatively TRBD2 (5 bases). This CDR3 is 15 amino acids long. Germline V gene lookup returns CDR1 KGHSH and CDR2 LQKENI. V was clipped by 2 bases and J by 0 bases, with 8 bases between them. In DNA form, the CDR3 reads TGTGCCAGCTCACCAGTCGACTACTCCTACAATGAGCAGTTCTTC. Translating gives CASSPVDYSYNEQFF.

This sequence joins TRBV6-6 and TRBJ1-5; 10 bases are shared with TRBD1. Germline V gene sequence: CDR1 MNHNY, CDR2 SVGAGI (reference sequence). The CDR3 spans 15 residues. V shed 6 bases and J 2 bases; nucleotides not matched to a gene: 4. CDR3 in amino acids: CASSPGQGGNQPQHF. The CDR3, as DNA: TGTGCCAGCAGCCCCGGACAGGGGGGCAATCAGCCCCAGCATTTT.

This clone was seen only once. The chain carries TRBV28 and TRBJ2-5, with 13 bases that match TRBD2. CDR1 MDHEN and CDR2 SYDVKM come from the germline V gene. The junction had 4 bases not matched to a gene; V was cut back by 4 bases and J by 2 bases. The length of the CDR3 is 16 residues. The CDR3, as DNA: TGTGCCAGCAGTTCGCGGACTAGCGGGAGACAAGAGACCCAGTACTTC. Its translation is CASSSRTSGRQETQYF.

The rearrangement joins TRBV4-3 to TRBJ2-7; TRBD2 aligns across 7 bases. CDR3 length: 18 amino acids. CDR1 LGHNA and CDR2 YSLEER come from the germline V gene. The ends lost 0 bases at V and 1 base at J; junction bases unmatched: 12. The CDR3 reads CASSQDFVRASGSYEQYF. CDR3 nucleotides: TGCGCCAGCAGCCAAGATTTTGTCAGGGCTAGCGGTTCCTACGAGCAGTACTTC.